The 19 T cell receptor beta chains below come from one sample, sequenced in a study of early T cells in non-severe SARS-CoV-2 infection. TCRdb processed the 5' RACE reads anew with MiXCR; each CDR3 protein has one entry. The table has 55,000 or so distinct CDR3 sequences, 9.5% to 15% seen once; the top ten hold 1.2% to 1.5%. Material for sequencing was whole blood. These receptors all come from an adult who was a healthcare worker with PCR-confirmed SARS-CoV-2 infection or an uninfected control (not recorded which).

This clonotype was seen ten or more times. This chain connects TRBV7-9 to TRBJ2-5; a possible D gene is TRBD2 (7 bases). Germline V gene lookup returns CDR1 SEHNR and CDR2 FQNEAQ (reference sequence). The CDR3 runs to 15 residues. V was pared by 5 bases and J by 9 bases, with 22 bases between. The CDR3 coding sequence is TGTGCCAGCAGCCCACGGGGCGGGGGCTCAATCGCCCAGTACTTC. Encoded protein: CASSPRGGGSIAQYF. Based on the CDR3 plus reference TRBV7-9 and TRBJ2-5, the full variable domain is DTGVSQNPRHKITKRGQNVTFRCDPISEHNRLYWYRQTLGQGPEFLTYFQNEAQLEKSRLLSDRFSAERPKGSFSTLEIQRTEQGDSAMYLCASSPRGGGSIAQYFGPGTRLLVL.

The V call is TRBV20-1, the J call TRBJ1-5; D call uncertain. Trimming removed 2 bases from V and 6 bases from J, with 11 bases in between. Germline V gene data show CDR1 as DFQATT and CDR2 as SNEGSKA (reference sequence). This CDR3 has 13 residues. CDR3 protein: CSARTEPGQPQHF. CDR3 sequence (DNA): TGCAGTGCTAGAACAGAGCCTGGTCAGCCCCAGCATTTT.

The V gene is TRBV2, the J gene TRBJ2-6; possible D gene TRBD2, 6 bases. CDR3 length: 13 amino acids. CDR1 and CDR2 from the germline V gene are SNHLY and FYNNEI. Trimming took 9 bases from V and 4 from J, leaving 10 bases between them. Written as DNA, the CDR3 is TGTGCCAGAGGGAGGATGGGGGCCAACGTCCTGACTTTC. Translated: CARGRMGANVLTF.

The gene calls are TRBV7-9 and TRBJ2-2; 9 bases are shared with TRBD1. V was pared by 2 bases and J by 1 base, with 2 bases of the junction left unmatched. Germline loops: CDR1 SEHNR, CDR2 FQNEAQ (reference sequence). The CDR3 extends over 16 amino acids. DNA of the CDR3: TGTGCCAGCAGCTTAAGGACAGGGGTGAACACCGGGGAGCTGTTTTTT. Its translation: CASSLRTGVNTGELFF. The full variable domain, rest sourced from reference TRBV7-9 and TRBJ2-2, is DTGVSQNPRHKITKRGQNVTFRCDPISEHNRLYWYRQTLGQGPEFLTYFQNEAQLEKSRLLSDRFSAERPKGSFSTLEIQRTEQGDSAMYLCASSLRTGVNTGELFFGEGSRLTVL.

At least ten counts were recorded for this clonotype. The gene calls are TRBV7-8 and TRBJ2-7; weak D call: TRBD1 (6 bases). The V gene lost 5 bases and the J gene lost 3 bases, with 14 bases spanning the gap. The CDR3 length is 14 residues. Germline CDR1 and CDR2: SGHVS and FQNEAQ. CDR3 amino acids: CASSPRTESYEQYF. Written as DNA, the CDR3 is TGTGCCAGCAGCCCGCGGACAGAAAGCTACGAGCAGTACTTC.

This clonotype showed up many times. This chain links TRBV6-5 with TRBJ2-7, with 10 nucleotides matching TRBD1. The CDR3 extends over 15 amino acids. Per the germline V gene, CDR1 is MNHEY and CDR2 is SVGAGI. Germline trimming cut 4 bases from V and 3 bases from J; bases unmatched to any gene: 6. The CDR3 DNA reads TGTGCCAGCAGTTCCGGGACAGGGGATCGCTACGAGCAGTACTTC. Protein product: CASSSGTGDRYEQYF.

This clonotype was found a few times. CDR3 protein: CASSLSLASTQYF. The CDR3 bases are TGTGCCAGCAGTTTAAGTCTAGCTTCTACGCAGTATTTT. The rearrangement links TRBV27 to TRBJ2-3; a weak D match, TRBD2 (5 bases). Trimming cost V 2 bases and J 8 bases, with 11 bases left between them. CDR3 length: 13 amino acids. Germline CDR1 MNHEY, CDR2 SMNVEV (reference sequence).

This clonotype has at least ten counts. The chain has TRBV6-2 or TRBV6-3 and TRBJ2-7, with D possibly TRBD2 on 5 matching bases. V lost 0 bases to trimming and J lost 5 bases, with 14 bases between them. The CDR3 has 15 residues. Germline V gives CDR1 MNHEY, CDR2 SVGEGT. CDR3 loop: CASSYSVGWGDEQYF. CDR3 coding DNA: TGTGCCAGCAGTTACTCTGTCGGCTGGGGAGACGAGCAGTACTTC.

This clonotype was picked up many times. V usage is TRBV19 and J usage is TRBJ2-1; a weak D match, TRBD2 (5 bases). The germline V gene has CDR1 LNHDA and CDR2 SQIVND (reference sequence). The CDR3 consists of 13 residues. Trimming stripped 3 bases from V and 6 bases from J, with 9 bases between. In DNA form, the CDR3 reads TGTGCCAGTAGTATGGTAGGAGGCAATGAGCAGTTCTTC. Amino acids: CASSMVGGNEQFF.

This clonotype was seen at least ten times. The chain employs TRBV5-1 and TRBJ2-5; D is possibly TRBD1 (5 bases). The CDR3 is 13 residues long. V was trimmed by 2 bases and J by 5 bases, leaving 10 bases between them. Germline V gene data show CDR1 as SGHRS and CDR2 as YFSETQ. The CDR3 here is CASSLGATETQYF. DNA for the CDR3: TGCGCCAGCAGCTTAGGGGCGACCGAGACCCAGTACTTC. Based on the CDR3 plus reference TRBV5-1 and TRBJ2-5, the full variable domain is KAGVTQTPRYLIKTRGQQVTLSCSPISGHRSVSWYQQTPGQGLQFLFEYFSETQRNKGNFPGRFSGRQFSNSRSEMNVSTLELGDSALYLCASSLGATETQYFGPGTRLLVL.

This clonotype was observed at least ten times. This chain uses TRBV6-6 with TRBJ2-3, with 12 bases fitting TRBD2. Trimming at V came to 6 bases and at J to 4 bases, leaving 5 bases not matched to a gene. CDR3 size: 15 residues. Germline V CDR1 and CDR2: MNHNY, SVGAGI (reference sequence). The CDR3 DNA follows: TGTGCCAGCAGCTCTAGCGGGGGGGCCCCAGATACGCAGTATTTT. This encodes CASSSSGGAPDTQYF.

The chain combines TRBV12-3 or TRBV12-4 with TRBJ2-1; D gene ambiguous. V dropped 5 bases and J dropped 5 bases, with 4 bases sitting between them. The CDR3 has 11 residues. DNA of the CDR3: TGTGCCAGCAGTCTTCACAATGAGCAGTTCTTC. This sequence encodes CASSLHNEQFF.

This clonotype was detected many times. The J gene is TRBJ2-2, the V gene TRBV4-3; 7 bases agree with TRBD2. With 1 base clipped from V and 1 base from J, the junction kept 0 bases outside the gene matches. The CDR3 extends over 15 amino acids. Per germline, CDR1 LGHNA and CDR2 YSLEER. This CDR3 reads CASSQAGGNTGELFF. The DNA of the CDR3 is TGCGCCAGCAGCCAAGCGGGGGGGAACACCGGGGAGCTGTTTTTT.

The chain combines TRBV2 with TRBJ2-7; 8 nucleotides line up with TRBD1. CDR1 is SNHLY, CDR2 FYNNEI, per germline. Trimming at V came to 10 bases and at J to 3 bases, leaving 5 bases not matched to a gene. The CDR3 runs to 12 residues. CDR3 sequence (DNA): TGTGCCATCAAGACAGGGGTCTACGAGCAGTACTTC. This translates into CAIKTGVYEQYF.

This clonotype was detected many times. The chain couples TRBV7-8 to TRBJ2-7; possibly TRBD1 for D (10 bases). V was cut by 3 bases and J by 5 bases, with 20 bases left in between. The germline V gene has CDR1 SGHVS and CDR2 FQNEAQ. The CDR3 consists of 16 residues. CDR3 nucleotide sequence: TGTGCCAGCAGCTTGCGGGGGGGGACAGGGGAGGACGAGCAGTACTTC. Translated, it gives CASSLRGGTGEDEQYF.

This clonotype has ten or more counts. The V gene is TRBV20-1, the J gene TRBJ2-7; D not certain. This CDR3 spans 13 amino acids. CDR1 is DFQATT and CDR2 is SNEGSKA in the germline V gene (reference sequence). V lost 7 bases and J 2 bases, leaving 15 bases between the germline ends. The CDR3: CSVRQAATYEQYF. Here the CDR3 DNA reads TGCAGTGTGAGGCAGGCGGCAACCTACGAGCAGTACTTC.

The chain recombines TRBV6-5 with TRBJ2-5; D not certain. With 7 bases removed from V and 2 bases from J, the gap between germline ends came to 11 bases. The CDR3 consists of 13 residues. The germline CDR1 and CDR2 sequences are MNHEY and SVGAGI. CDR3 sequence (DNA): TGTGCCAGCAAACTACGCCGACAAGAGACCCAGTACTTC. Protein: CASKLRRQETQYF.

This clonotype was seen a handful of times. V and J are TRBV2 and TRBJ1-1; 7 positions match TRBD1. V lost 6 bases to trimming and J lost 8 bases; unmatched junction nucleotides: 12. The CDR3 runs 14 residues. Per germline, CDR1 SNHLY and CDR2 FYNNEI. CDR3 DNA: TGTGCCAGCAGGAACCCGACAGGGCTTCGGGAAGCTTTCTTT. It translates to CASRNPTGLREAFF.

This clonotype has at least ten counts. The chain combines TRBV6-5 with TRBJ2-3; TRBD1 matches at 8 bases. Germline V gene data show CDR1 as MNHEY and CDR2 as SVGAGI. V lost 7 bases and J lost 3; bases outside the gene matches: 9. This CDR3 spans 15 amino acids. CDR3 in DNA: TGTGCCAGCAAAAACCCGGGACAGGCAACAGATACGCAGTATTTT. Protein sequence: CASKNPGQATDTQYF.